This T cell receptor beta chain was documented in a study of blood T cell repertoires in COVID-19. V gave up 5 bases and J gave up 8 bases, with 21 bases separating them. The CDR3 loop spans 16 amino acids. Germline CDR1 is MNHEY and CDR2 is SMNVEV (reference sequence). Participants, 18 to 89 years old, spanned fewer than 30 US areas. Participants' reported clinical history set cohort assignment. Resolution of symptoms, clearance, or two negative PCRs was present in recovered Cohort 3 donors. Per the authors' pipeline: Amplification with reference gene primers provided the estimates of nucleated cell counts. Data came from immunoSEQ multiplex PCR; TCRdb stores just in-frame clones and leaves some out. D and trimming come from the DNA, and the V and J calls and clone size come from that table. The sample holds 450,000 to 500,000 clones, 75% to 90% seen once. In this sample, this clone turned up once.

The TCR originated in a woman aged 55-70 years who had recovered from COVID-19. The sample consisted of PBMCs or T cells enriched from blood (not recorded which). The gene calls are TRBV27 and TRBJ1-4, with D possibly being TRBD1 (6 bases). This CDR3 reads CASSPTSQGWEEKLFF. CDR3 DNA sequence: TGTGCCAGCAGTCCGACCTCACAGGGCTGGGAAGAAAAACTGTTTTTT.